The 21 T cell receptor beta chains below all came from one sample that was sequenced in a study of TIL therapy for anti-PD-1-resistant metastatic lung cancer. Stated time point: pre-treatment sample, taken before nivolumab and TIL therapy. Most excised metastases sampled were pleural nodules or supraclavicular lymph nodes. The immunoSEQ assay was v3. Assay used: immunoSEQ multiplex PCR; TCRdb lists only in-frame clones, some missing. The data contain over 7,500 clones, 76% of them singletons. The starting material was tumor tissue, obtained at baseline. The receptors come from a person aged 25 to 79 with non-small cell lung cancer.

The V gene is TRBV5-1, the J gene TRBJ2-5, with 7 nucleotides matching TRBD2. With 4 bases clipped from V and 13 bases from J, the junction kept 16 bases outside the gene matches. CDR3 length equals 14 residues. Germline lookup yields CDR1 SGHRS and CDR2 YFSETQ. This CDR3 reads CASSQAGGSGTWYF. CDR3 nucleotide sequence: TGCGCCAGCAGCCAGGCCGGGGGGAGCGGGACCTGGTACTTC.

CDR3 amino acids: CASRDDRGSNQPQHF. The CDR3, as DNA: TGTGCCAGCAGGGATGACAGGGGTAGCAATCAGCCCCAGCATTTT. The genes are TRBV28 and TRBJ1-5; the match to TRBD1 covers 8 bases. The germline V gene has CDR1 MDHEN and CDR2 SYDVKM. This CDR3 has 15 residues. The V gene end was trimmed by 6 bases and the J gene end by 0 bases; junction bases not matched to a gene: 4. The full variable domain, rest sourced from reference TRBV28 and TRBJ1-5, is DVKVTQSSRYLVKRTGEKVFLECVQDMDHENMFWYRQDPGLGLRLIYFSYDVKMKEKGDIPEGYSVSREKKERFSLILESASTNQTSMYLCASRDDRGSNQPQHFGDGTRLSIL.

The chain has TRBV5-5 and TRBJ1-2, with TRBD1 matching over 8 bases. This CDR3 is built from 15 residues. V shed 4 bases and J 6 bases; nucleotides not matched to a gene: 11. CDR1 is SGHKS and CDR2 is YYEKEE in the germline V gene (reference sequence). CDR3 DNA: TGTGCCAGCAGCCCGGGGCTTCAGGGGGCTAATGGCTACACCTTC. Its translation is CASSPGLQGANGYTF.

This chain uses TRBV6-5 with TRBJ1-3; possibly TRBD1 for D (5 bases). The V and J ends lost 10 bases and 1 base respectively, with 17 bases between them. The germline V gene encodes CDR1 MNHEY and CDR2 SVGAGI. This CDR3 is 15 amino acids long. CDR3 region: CATLYPGGSGNTIYF. As DNA, the CDR3 is TGTGCCACCCTTTACCCGGGGGGATCTGGAAACACCATATATTTT.

This chain joins TRBV7-2 and TRBJ1-1; no firm D call. V was shortened by 3 bases and J by 11 bases, with 22 bases between the two germline ends. CDR1 is SGHTA, CDR2 FQGNSA, per germline. This CDR3 comprises 15 residues. The CDR3 sequence: CASSFRNPSLTPAFF. As DNA, the CDR3 is TGTGCCAGCAGCTTTCGCAACCCAAGTCTTACCCCGGCTTTCTTT.

The genes are TRBV29-1 and TRBJ1-2; TRBD1 is a possible D gene (6 bases). V dropped 8 bases and J dropped 6 bases, with 19 bases sitting between them. The CDR3 runs to 13 residues. CDR1 is SQVTM, CDR2 ANQGSEA, per germline. In DNA, the CDR3 is TGCAGCTCCAGTGTTGGGGGCGCGGATGGCTACACCTTC. As protein: CSSSVGGADGYTF. Drawing the rest from reference TRBV29-1 and TRBJ1-2, the complete variable domain is SAVISQKPSRDICQRGTSLTIQCQVDSQVTMMFWYRQQPGQSLTLIATANQGSEATYESGFVIDKFPISRPNLTFSTLTVSNMSPEDSSIYLCSSSVGGADGYTFGSGTRLTVV.

The rearrangement joins TRBV18 to TRBJ1-4; TRBD1 might be the D (5 bases). The germline gives CDR1 KGHSH, CDR2 LQKENI. The CDR3 runs to 15 residues. V lost 2 bases and J 0 bases, leaving 7 bases between the germline ends. The CDR3, as DNA: TGTGCCAGCTCACCAGGGGCCTCAACTAATGAAAAACTGTTTTTT. This sequence encodes CASSPGASTNEKLFF.

The V and J genes are TRBV27 and TRBJ1-6; D perhaps matches TRBD1 (5 bases). The CDR3 covers 15 residues. Germline V gene sequence: CDR1 MNHEY, CDR2 SMNVEV (reference sequence). Trimming took 2 bases from V and 9 from J, leaving 14 bases between them. The CDR3: CASSLRQGWISPLHF. The CDR3 DNA sequence: TGTGCCAGCAGTTTACGGCAGGGATGGATTTCACCCCTCCACTTT.

This clone was counted between two and nine times. V usage is TRBV7-8 and J usage is TRBJ1-1; 7 bases align to TRBD1. The CDR3 is 14 amino acids. With V trimmed by 4 bases and J by 0 bases, 2 bases remained unmatched. Germline CDR1 SGHVS, CDR2 FQNEAQ. The CDR3 loop reads CASSWGQMNTEAFF. Written as DNA, the CDR3 is TGTGCCAGCAGCTGGGGACAGATGAACACTGAAGCTTTCTTT.

The gene calls are TRBV28 and TRBJ1-5; 8 nucleotides line up with TRBD1. J was trimmed by 7 bases and V by 6 bases; bases with no gene match: 8. The CDR3 length is 14 residues. The V gene's germline CDR1 is MDHEN and CDR2 SYDVKM. This CDR3 is CASSPDRGRQPQHF. DNA for the CDR3: TGTGCCAGCAGCCCCGACAGGGGAAGGCAGCCCCAGCATTTT. Full variable domain (outside the CDR3, taken from reference TRBV28 and TRBJ1-5): DVKVTQSSRYLVKRTGEKVFLECVQDMDHENMFWYRQDPGLGLRLIYFSYDVKMKEKGDIPEGYSVSREKKERFSLILESASTNQTSMYLCASSPDRGRQPQHFGDGTRLSIL.

This clone was picked up a small number of times. The V call is TRBV5-4, the J call TRBJ2-2; 16 nucleotides align to TRBD2. CDR1 is SGHNT, CDR2 YYREEE, per germline (reference sequence). V trimming: 4 bases; J trimming: 5 bases; junction bases outside the gene matches: 11. The CDR3 runs 19 residues. The CDR3 DNA reads TGTGCCAGCAGCCCAGGGACTAGCGGGAGGGCCTTTGGTACCGGGGAGCTGTTTTTT. It specifies CASSPGTSGRAFGTGELFF.

This chain links TRBV21-1 with TRBJ1-5; the table's D call, TRBD1, was not checked against the DNA. TRBV21-1 is assigned pseudogene status. The CDR3 spans 15 residues. CDR3 DNA sequence: TGTGCCAGCAGCAAAAGAAGGGGCTCAAATCAGCCCCAGCATTTT. This sequence encodes CASSKRRGSNQPQHF.

V gene TRBV10-2 combines with J gene TRBJ2-7; D is unclear. Germline CDR1 WSHSY, CDR2 SAAADI. V lost 4 bases and J lost 1, with 2 bases in between. This CDR3 has 11 residues. The CDR3 is CASSGSYEQYF. DNA of the CDR3: TGCGCCAGCAGTGGATCCTACGAGCAGTACTTC.

This chain uses TRBV7-8 with TRBJ1-1, with D tentatively TRBD1 (5 bases). The germline gives CDR1 SGHVS, CDR2 FQNEAQ. The CDR3 consists of 15 residues. Trimming removed 1 base from V and 1 base from J, with 10 bases in between. Here the CDR3 reads CASSLVTGQNTEAFF. DNA of the CDR3: TGTGCCAGCAGCTTAGTTACAGGACAGAACACTGAAGCTTTCTTT. Combining the CDR3 with reference TRBV7-8 and TRBJ1-1 gives the whole variable domain GAGVSQSPRYKVAKRGQDVALRCDPISGHVSLFWYQQALGQGPEFLTYFQNEAQLDKSGLPSDRFFAERPEGSVSTLKIQRTQQEDSAVYLCASSLVTGQNTEAFFGQGTRLTVV.

This clone was observed once. The genes are TRBV28 and TRBJ1-1, with TRBD1 identical over 9 bases. J was trimmed by 4 bases and V by 2 bases; bases with no gene match: 2. Germline loops: CDR1 MDHEN, CDR2 SYDVKM. This CDR3 region has 14 residues. CDR3 region: CASSLDRGGTEAFF. DNA for the CDR3: TGTGCCAGCAGTTTAGACAGGGGGGGCACTGAAGCTTTCTTT.

The V and J genes are TRBV5-8 and TRBJ1-5; 8 bases map to TRBD1. CDR1 SGHTS and CDR2 YDEGEE come from the germline V gene. The junction had 12 bases not matched to a gene; V was cut back by 4 bases and J by 9 bases. This CDR3 is 15 amino acids long. This chain's CDR3 is CASSIRTGTPPPQHF. The CDR3 DNA follows: TGTGCCAGCAGCATCCGGACAGGGACCCCCCCGCCCCAGCATTTT.

The chain has TRBV11-2 and TRBJ2-7; D tentatively fits TRBD1 or TRBD2 (5 bases each). The length of the CDR3 is 12 residues. V lost 9 bases and J 8 bases, leaving 17 bases between the germline ends. Germline CDR1 reads SGHAT; CDR2 reads FQNNGV. The CDR3 coding sequence is TGTGCCAGTGGGACGGTTGATCCCCAGCAGTACTTC. Translated: CASGTVDPQQYF.

J is TRBJ2-3 and V is TRBV9; D is unresolved. Germline V gene lookup returns CDR1 SGDLS and CDR2 YYNGEE. Trimming left V 4 bases short and J 1 base short, with 16 bases between. The CDR3 has 16 residues. The CDR3 DNA follows: TGTGCCAGCAGCCCCTACGACTCCCCTGGCACAGATACGCAGTATTTT. Protein: CASSPYDSPGTDTQYF.

The rearrangement links TRBV19 to TRBJ2-3, with 8 bases lining up with TRBD2. CDR1 is LNHDA and CDR2 is SQIVND in the germline V gene (reference sequence). The V gene end was trimmed by 3 bases and the J gene end by 1 base; junction bases not matched to a gene: 9. This CDR3 region has 17 residues. In nucleotides, the CDR3 is TGTGCCAGTAGTATTCCGGGAGGGCGGACCCGCACAGATACGCAGTATTTT. It specifies CASSIPGGRTRTDTQYF.

This clone is classed as medium-sized. The J gene is TRBJ1-6, the V gene TRBV19; D gene unclear. Germline values: CDR1 LNHDA, CDR2 SQIVND (reference sequence). Trimming left V 7 bases short and J 7 bases short, with 8 bases between. The CDR3 is 12 residues long. The CDR3 sequence is CASNLANSPLHF. DNA of the CDR3: TGTGCCAGTAACCTAGCAAATTCACCCCTCCACTTT.

The genes are TRBV18 and TRBJ2-2; TRBD2 aligns across 12 bases. V lost 6 bases, J lost 7 bases, and 9 bases stayed unmatched. Germline-derived CDR1 and CDR2 are KGHSH and LQKENI. CDR3 size: 16 residues. The CDR3 DNA reads TGTGCCAGCTCCCCTGGACTAGCGGGACTTATCGGGGAGCTGTTTTTT. Translated, it gives CASSPGLAGLIGELFF.